This T cell receptor (beta chain) was obtained from a study of early T cells in non-severe SARS-CoV-2 infection. Turning to the study itself: Chains were unpaired, as sequencing was done on bulk RNA from unsorted whole blood.

The CDR3 covers 15 residues. The junction had 10 bases not matched to a gene; V was cut back by 9 bases and J by 2 bases. Germline CDR1 WSHSY, CDR2 SAAADI. Notes on the study in general: VDJdb-based annotation leaned toward anti-spike CD8 responses and missed private and CD4 specificities.

Each single cDNA molecule received a unique molecular identifier. One entry per CDR3 protein results from TCRdb running MiXCR on the 5' RACE reads. The profile shows about 34,000 distinct CDR3 sequences, approximately 6% of them singletons. In this sample, this clonotype turned up a few times. What it binds is unknown. The clonotype was recovered from an adult who was a healthcare worker with PCR-confirmed SARS-CoV-2 infection or an uninfected control (not recorded which). The chain carries TRBV10-2 and TRBJ2-5, with TRBD2 identical over 9 bases. The sequenced sample was whole blood. CDR3 protein: CASTAAGGRQETQYF. CDR3 nucleotide sequence: TGCGCCAGTACAGCAGCGGGGGGACGGCAAGAGACCCAGTACTTC.